Below are 22 T cell receptor beta chains sequenced from a single sample in a study of vaccination effects on CD4 cells after COVID-19. No cognate antigen is known for these TCRs. Assay used: immunoSEQ multiplex PCR; TCRdb lists only in-frame clones, some missing. The sample lists around 30,000 clones; 65% to 75% were seen once. Under the ViraFEST assay, PBMC were stimulated with viral peptide pools so that antigen-specific CD4+ T cells expanded. Sequencing was performed afterwards. Following culture for 9 to 11 days, CD4+ T cells were isolated. SARS-CoV-2 infected the person between March and December 2020, as confirmed by PCR. The sample here was CD4+ T cells from PBMCs cultured with SARS-CoV-2 spike peptides, taken before COVID-19 vaccination. The receptors derive from a human donor who had a prior SARS-CoV-2 infection.

This clone showed up just a few times. The chain joins TRBV4-2 to TRBJ2-4; no definite D call. V was cut by 3 bases and J by 1 base, with 4 bases left in between. This CDR3 has 13 amino acids. The V gene's germline CDR1 is LGHNA and CDR2 YNFKEQ. In DNA, the CDR3 is TGTGCCAGCAGCCAGGCCGCCAAAAACATTCAGTACTTC. Amino acids: CASSQAAKNIQYF.

The chain couples TRBV28 to TRBJ2-1, with 10 nucleotides matching TRBD2. J gave up 4 bases and V 7 bases, and 4 bases lay outside the gene matches. The CDR3 covers 14 residues. Germline V gene data show CDR1 as MDHEN and CDR2 as SYDVKM. CDR3 protein: CASMERGGYNEQFF. The DNA of the CDR3 is TGTGCCAGCATGGAGCGGGGGGGATACAATGAGCAGTTCTTC.

CDR3 amino acids: CASSLLAAQETQYF. CDR3 bases: TGTGCCAGCAGTTTACTTGCAGCCCAAGAGACCCAGTACTTC. The chain couples TRBV27 to TRBJ2-5; the D is unclear. This CDR3 has 14 amino acids. Trimming removed 2 bases at V and 1 base at J, with 8 bases between. Germline CDR1 reads MNHEY; CDR2 reads SMNVEV (reference sequence).

The chain links TRBV2 to TRBJ2-7, with D hard to call. With 6 bases removed from V and 2 bases from J, the gap between germline ends came to 11 bases. Germline assignment: CDR1 SNHLY and CDR2 FYNNEI. The CDR3 is 13 residues long. The CDR3 is CASRVMSTYEQYF. The CDR3 nucleotides read TGTGCCAGCAGGGTGATGTCCACCTACGAGCAGTACTTC.

The chain uses TRBV11-2 and TRBJ2-1, with 9 bases matching TRBD2. V lost 5 bases to trimming and J lost 5 bases; unmatched junction nucleotides: 7. Germline V gene lookup returns CDR1 SGHAT and CDR2 FQNNGV. CDR3 length: 15 amino acids. DNA of the CDR3: TGTGCCAGCAGCCCCCCTAGCGGGATTAACAATGAGCAGTTCTTC. This codes for CASSPPSGINNEQFF.

This sequence joins TRBV18 and TRBJ2-7; D is possibly TRBD2 (6 bases). V was cut by 3 bases and J by 2 bases, with 11 bases left in between. The CDR3 extends over 14 amino acids. Germline V gene lookup returns CDR1 KGHSH and CDR2 LQKENI. The CDR3 reads CASSPPGLPYEQYF. The DNA of the CDR3 is TGTGCCAGCTCACCTCCGGGACTTCCCTACGAGCAGTACTTC.

The V call is TRBV6-6, the J call TRBJ1-1; perhaps TRBD1 as D (6 bases). The CDR3 sequence is 15 residues long. From germline, CDR1 is MNHNY and CDR2 SVGAGI (reference sequence). The ends were cut back, 7 bases at V and 0 bases at J, with 15 bases in the middle. DNA of the CDR3: TGTGCCAGCATCACGGACAGTATCATGAACACTGAAGCTTTCTTT. This codes for CASITDSIMNTEAFF.

V is TRBV9 and J is TRBJ2-3; 9 nucleotides line up with TRBD1. The length of the CDR3 is 16 residues. Unmatched junction bases numbered 7, after V lost 3 bases and J lost 2 bases. Germline V CDR1 and CDR2: SGDLS, YYNGEE. The chain's CDR3 is CASSDDRGSITDTQYF. The CDR3 bases are TGTGCCAGCAGCGACGACAGGGGGTCTATCACAGATACGCAGTATTTT.

The J gene is TRBJ2-3, the V gene TRBV11-2, with D tentatively TRBD1 (5 bases). V lost 5 bases to trimming and J lost 0 bases, with 15 bases between them. The CDR3 length is 16 residues. Germline CDR1 reads SGHAT; CDR2 reads FQNNGV. CDR3 loop: CASSMTVGDSTDTQYF. The CDR3 bases are TGTGCCAGCAGCATGACGGTAGGGGATAGCACAGATACGCAGTATTTT.

The chain employs TRBV5-1 and TRBJ2-3; TRBD2 agrees at 8 bases. V lost 0 bases to trimming and J lost 1 base; unmatched junction nucleotides: 7. The germline V gene encodes CDR1 SGHRS and CDR2 YFSETQ. The CDR3 extends over 17 amino acids. CDR3 protein: CASSLVSGSARTDTQYF. CDR3 bases: TGCGCCAGCAGCTTGGTAAGCGGGAGCGCCCGCACAGATACGCAGTATTTT.

This chain joins TRBV5-6 and TRBJ1-1; no reliable D call. The V gene's germline CDR1 is SGHDT and CDR2 YYEEEE. The CDR3 runs to 19 residues. Deletions cut 3 bases from V and 4 bases from J, with 28 bases between. Written as DNA, the CDR3 is TGTGCCAGCAGCTCCGCGGTCGGTGGGGAATTGTTTGTGAGCACTGAAGCTTTCTTT. This translates into CASSSAVGGELFVSTEAFF.

This clone has just one count. This chain uses TRBV6-5 with TRBJ1-1; D remains unclear. V lost 6 bases to trimming and J lost 6 bases, with 14 bases between them. Germline V CDR1 and CDR2: MNHEY, SVGAGI. This CDR3 contains 13 residues. CDR3 residues: CASRLGRYAEAFF. The CDR3 region has the DNA TGTGCCAGCAGGCTAGGGAGGTACGCTGAAGCTTTCTTT.

This clone was picked up a small number of times. The chain links TRBV13 to TRBJ1-1; the D is unclear. V lost 2 bases and J 1 base, leaving 20 bases between the germline ends. This CDR3 comprises 18 residues. The germline gives CDR1 PRHDT, CDR2 FYEKMQ (reference sequence). In DNA, the CDR3 is TGTGCCAGCAGCTTATACGATCCGGCCACACAAGAGAACACTGAAGCTTTCTTT. Translation: CASSLYDPATQENTEAFF.

V usage is TRBV11-3 and J usage is TRBJ2-7; 9 nucleotides match TRBD1. V lost 5 bases, J lost 7 bases, and 9 bases stayed unmatched. Looked up from germline, CDR1 is SGHNT and CDR2 is YENEEA. This CDR3 region has 14 residues. The CDR3, as DNA: TGTGCCAGCAGCAAAGCCAACAGGGGGCGAGAGCAGTACTTC. This codes for CASSKANRGREQYF.

This clone showed up just a few times. The V and J genes are TRBV9 and TRBJ2-7, with D uncertain. CDR3 length: 13 residues. V lost 0 bases, J lost 5 bases, and 9 bases lay in between. CDR1 and CDR2 (germline): SGDLS, YYNGEE. The CDR3 coding sequence is TGTGCCAGCAGCGTAGATTGGGAAGACGAGCAGTACTTC. Its translation: CASSVDWEDEQYF.

The chain has TRBV7-8 and TRBJ2-5, with 12 bases fitting TRBD2. The CDR3 length is 16 residues. CDR1 and CDR2 from the germline V gene are SGHVS and FQNEAQ. Losses at the gene ends were 10 bases for V and 3 bases for J; bases not matched to a gene: 12. The CDR3 DNA reads TGTGCCACCCGGCACAGACTAGCGGGGGAGGAAGAGACCCAGTACTTC. Encoded protein: CATRHRLAGEEETQYF. Based on the CDR3 plus reference TRBV7-8 and TRBJ2-5, the full variable domain is GAGVSQSPRYKVAKRGQDVALRCDPISGHVSLFWYQQALGQGPEFLTYFQNEAQLDKSGLPSDRFFAERPEGSVSTLKIQRTQQEDSAVYLCATRHRLAGEEETQYFGPGTRLLVL.

The chain links TRBV18 to TRBJ2-6; 7 positions agree with TRBD1. Germline assignment: CDR1 KGHSH and CDR2 LQKENI. The CDR3 runs to 15 residues. V gave up 5 bases and J gave up 4 bases; unmatched junction bases: 5. CDR3 residues: CASSRQGSGANVLTF. CDR3 nucleotides: TGTGCCAGCTCAAGACAGGGTTCAGGGGCCAACGTCCTGACTTTC.

V usage is TRBV5-1 and J usage is TRBJ2-5, with D perhaps TRBD2 (5 bases). V was shortened by 4 bases and J by 4 bases, with 5 bases between the two germline ends. From germline, CDR1 is SGHRS and CDR2 YFSETQ. This CDR3 is built from 11 residues. The CDR3 loop is CASSSGETQYF. DNA of the CDR3: TGCGCCAGCAGCAGCGGAGAGACCCAGTACTTC.

The chain is built from TRBV2 and TRBJ2-7; tentatively, D is TRBD1 (6 bases). The CDR3 spans 12 residues. V was shortened by 7 bases and J by 7 bases, with 14 bases between the two germline ends. In germline, CDR1 is SNHLY, CDR2 FYNNEI. CDR3: CASTPRGGEQYF. CDR3 in DNA: TGTGCCAGCACCCCACGAGGGGGTGAGCAGTACTTC.

This clone was seen a few times. V is TRBV10-3 and J is TRBJ1-5; 7 bases line up with TRBD1. V was pared by 11 bases and J by 0 bases, with 4 bases of the junction left unmatched. Germline V gives CDR1 ENHRY, CDR2 SYGVKD. The CDR3 runs 13 residues. CDR3 sequence (DNA): TGTGCCGTCGGGACAGATAGCAATCAGCCCCAGCATTTT. It encodes CAVGTDSNQPQHF.

This chain joins TRBV10-1 and TRBJ1-4, with no clear D. Germline CDR1 and CDR2: WNHNN and SYGVQD (reference sequence). The V gene lost 4 bases and the J gene lost 3 bases, with 18 bases spanning the gap. The CDR3 has 17 residues. CDR3: CASSVSLSSGSNEKLFF. CDR3 sequence (DNA): TGCGCCAGCAGTGTCAGTTTGTCGTCGGGGTCTAATGAAAAACTGTTTTTT.

This clone was seen a few times. The chain couples TRBV11-3 to TRBJ2-7, with 8 bases identical to TRBD2. Unmatched junction bases numbered 5, after V lost 3 bases and J lost 1 base. Germline CDR1 and CDR2: SGHNT and YENEEA. The CDR3 loop spans 15 amino acids. The DNA of the CDR3 is TGTGCCAGCAGCTTCTTGTTAGCGGGATCCTACGAGCAGTACTTC. This encodes CASSFLLAGSYEQYF.